The 5 T cell receptor beta chains below all came from one sample that was sequenced in a study of monozygotic twins with inflammatory bowel disease. Following a re-call of the 5' RACE reads, TCRdb has one entry per CDR3 protein and lacks DNA. The sample table includes more than 350,000 distinct CDR3 sequences. The sequencing sample was made of blood. These receptor sequences come from a human donor with ulcerative colitis or Crohn's disease, or a healthy co-twin of an affected twin (not recorded which).

V gene TRBV12-3 or TRBV12-4 combines with J gene TRBJ1-1; TCRdb designates TRBD1, a call that cannot be tested without DNA. The CDR3 is made up of 14 amino acids. This CDR3 reads CASSPSGQNTEAFF.

V usage is TRBV6-5 and J usage is TRBJ2-7; with no DNA, the TCRdb D assignment of TRBD2 cannot be verified. CDR1 is MNHEY and CDR2 is SVGAGI in the germline V gene. This CDR3 region has 16 residues. The CDR3 protein is CASSYSLVSATYEQYF.

This chain uses TRBV20-1 with TRBJ2-1; TCRdb reports TRBD1, a call that lacks DNA to check it against. The CDR3 is 13 amino acids. Germline V gene sequence: CDR1 DFQATT, CDR2 SNEGSKA (reference sequence). The CDR3 sequence is CSALGQGKNEQFF.

This rearrangement joins TRBV7-2 to TRBJ2-7; the D gene TCRdb calls, TRBD1, cannot be checked with no DNA. CDR3 length: 16 amino acids. The germline V gene encodes CDR1 SGHTA and CDR2 FQGNSA. The CDR3 sequence is CASSLAGTGSNYEQYF.

The J gene is TRBJ2-1, the V gene TRBV19; the TRBD1 assignment by TCRdb is unverifiable without DNA. Germline V gene data show CDR1 as LNHDA and CDR2 as SQIVND (reference sequence). The CDR3 covers 15 residues. This chain's CDR3 is CASSIRAGRGSEQFF.